A single sample gave rise to the 26 T cell receptor beta chains below, sequenced in a study of Ad26.COV2.S vaccination and SARS-CoV-2 variants (dated by TCRdb to 2020 to 2023). The treatment or condition label here, explained by the study, means: about 20 received Ad26.COV2.S at low or high dose, single or two shots; about five received placebo; per-sample allocation not given. Repertoires of vaccine and placebo recipients were sequenced from samples collected on day 63 after the first injection. The method was the immunoSEQ multiplex PCR assay. Entries here come from immuneACCESS through TCRdb and include only in-frame sequences with V and J called. Some clones fail to appear in such tables; in the studies checked, an unresolved V gene covers under half of the shortfall, and the cause of the remainder is unknown. This sample gives more than 400,000 clones in total; about 92% of them show up just once. Less than 5.5% of the sample lies in the top ten.

This specimen was peripheral blood, taken in a trial of Ad26.COV2.S vaccine versus placebo. Every receptor here comes from a person between 18 and 65 years old who received the Ad26.COV2.S COVID-19 vaccine or a placebo.

This chain uses TRBV9 with TRBJ2-7, with 12 bases aligning to TRBD2. V lost 4 bases to trimming and J lost 5 bases; unmatched junction nucleotides: 10. The CDR3 contains 16 residues. The germline CDR1 and CDR2 sequences are SGDLS and YYNGEE. CDR3 sequence (DNA): TGTGCCAGCAGCTCGAGACTAGCGGGAGAAGCCCACGAGCAGTACTTC. Translating gives CASSSRLAGEAHEQYF.

The genes are TRBV10-3 and TRBJ1-1, with D hard to call. The CDR3 is 15 amino acids. V lost 4 bases and J lost 4, with 16 bases in between. Germline loops: CDR1 ENHRY, CDR2 SYGVKD. The CDR3 DNA reads as TGTGCCATCAGTGGGGGTGCCTTATCTAGCACTGAAGCTTTCTTT. This sequence encodes CAISGGALSSTEAFF.

This clone has only a few counts. The chain joins TRBV6-4 to TRBJ2-2; 8 bases are a match to TRBD2. Germline values: CDR1 MRHNA, CDR2 SNTAGT. Losses at the gene ends were 0 bases for V and 1 base for J; bases not matched to a gene: 4. This CDR3 region has 17 residues. CDR3 amino acids: CASSDSNLAGNTGELFF. Written as DNA, the CDR3 is TGTGCCAGCAGTGACTCGAACCTAGCGGGGAACACCGGGGAGCTGTTTTTT.

This chain connects TRBV2 to TRBJ2-7; D is undetermined. Trimming pared 8 bases from V and 2 bases from J, leaving 13 bases between. Germline CDR1 and CDR2: SNHLY and FYNNEI. This CDR3 has 13 amino acids. The CDR3 bases are TGTGCCAGCTGGGCCGGCGGCCCCTACGAGCAGTACTTC. Its translation is CASWAGGPYEQYF. The full variable domain, rest sourced from reference TRBV2 and TRBJ2-7, is EPEVTQTPSHQVTQMGQEVILRCVPISNHLYFYWYRQILGQKVEFLVSFYNNEISEKSEIFDDQFSVERPDGSNFTLKIRSTKLEDSAMYFCASWAGGPYEQYFGPGTRLTVT.

This clone was observed a single time. V gene TRBV12-3 or TRBV12-4 combines with J gene TRBJ2-7, with 10 bases lining up with TRBD1. This CDR3 is built from 13 residues. The junction had 0 bases not matched to a gene; V was cut back by 5 bases and J by 2 bases. DNA for the CDR3: TGTGCCAGCAGTGACAGGGGGCCCTACGAGCAGTACTTC. Translated: CASSDRGPYEQYF.

The V and J genes are TRBV6-5 and TRBJ1-4; the D is unclear. The V gene's germline CDR1 is MNHEY and CDR2 SVGAGI. The germline V and J ends were trimmed by 8 bases and 8 bases, with 15 bases remaining between them. The CDR3 has 13 amino acids. CDR3 region: CASAREKQEKLFF. The CDR3 nucleotides are TGTGCCAGCGCACGGGAAAAGCAGGAAAAACTGTTTTTT.

The rearrangement links TRBV5-1 to TRBJ2-1; D is undetermined. The CDR3 has 13 residues. CDR1 and CDR2 (germline): SGHRS, YFSETQ. Deletions cut 0 bases from V and 8 bases from J, with 9 bases between. In DNA, the CDR3 is TGCGCCAGCAGCTTGGGCCCTTTCGATGAGCAGTTCTTC. The encoded protein is CASSLGPFDEQFF.

This CDR3 reads CASSFPRQGSSYEQYF. The CDR3 bases are TGTGCCAGCAGTTTCCCGCGACAGGGATCCTCCTACGAGCAGTACTTC. The chain couples TRBV6-2 or TRBV6-3 to TRBJ2-7, with 7 bases identical to TRBD1. The length of the CDR3 is 16 residues. V was pared by 4 bases and J by 0 bases, with 9 bases of the junction left unmatched. Germline-derived CDR1 and CDR2 are MNHEY and SVGEGT.

The count of this clone is one. The CDR3 region is CATSEPGLAEQYF. The CDR3 DNA reads as TGTGCCACCAGTGAGCCGGGACTAGCGGAGCAGTACTTC. The chain joins TRBV24-1 to TRBJ2-7; TRBD2 matches 10 bases. V dropped 4 bases and J dropped 7; count of bases not matched to a gene: 3. CDR1 and CDR2 from the germline V gene are KGHDR and SFDVKD. The CDR3 contains 13 residues.

V and J are TRBV11-3 and TRBJ2-7; D possibly corresponds to TRBD1 (6 bases). Germline V lookup: CDR1 SGHNT, CDR2 YENEEA. The CDR3 runs to 15 residues. V dropped 2 bases and J dropped 3 bases, with 14 bases sitting between them. In DNA, the CDR3 is TGTGCCAGCAGCTTATGGTCAGGGGCTAGCTACGAGCAGTACTTC. Its protein is CASSLWSGASYEQYF.

This chain links TRBV10-3 with TRBJ2-1, with D possibly being TRBD1 or TRBD2 (5 bases each). V was shortened by 3 bases and J by 0 bases, with 24 bases between the two germline ends. Germline loops: CDR1 ENHRY, CDR2 SYGVKD. CDR3 size: 20 residues. CDR3 sequence reads: CAISDPDPGPQPGSYNEQFF. CDR3 nucleotide sequence: TGTGCCATCAGTGATCCAGACCCGGGACCTCAGCCTGGCTCCTACAATGAGCAGTTCTTC.

This clone was picked up a small number of times. The V and J genes are TRBV19 and TRBJ2-1; a weak D match, TRBD1 (6 bases). Germline V gene lookup returns CDR1 LNHDA and CDR2 SQIVND (reference sequence). The CDR3 totals 13 residues. V shed 4 bases and J shed 8 bases, with 12 bases lying between them. In DNA form, the CDR3 reads TGTGCCAGTAGTAAGGGCAGGGGCGATGAGCAGTTCTTC. It is translated as CASSKGRGDEQFF.

Concerning this clone itself: A read error may produce the germline difference seen at one junction end. The CDR3 DNA reads as TGTGCTAGCAGCCCGACGGAGGCGGGAGGAAATAATGAGCAGTTCTTC. Translating gives CASSPTEAGGNNEQFF. The chain has TRBV7-7 and TRBJ2-1; 8 positions agree with TRBD2. Germline loops: CDR1 SSHAT, CDR2 FNYEAQ (reference sequence). The CDR3 extends over 16 amino acids.

V is TRBV12-3 or TRBV12-4 and J is TRBJ1-2; D remains unclear. This CDR3 contains 12 residues. V was clipped by 4 bases and J by 8 bases, with 11 bases between them. For the CDR3, the DNA is TGTGCCAGCAGTTCCCAAAGTTTGGGCTACACCTTC. The encoded protein is CASSSQSLGYTF.

The J gene is TRBJ2-5, the V gene TRBV10-1, with 8 bases lining up with TRBD1. The CDR3 loop spans 14 amino acids. V lost 3 bases to trimming and J lost 6 bases; unmatched junction nucleotides: 6. Germline V gene lookup returns CDR1 WNHNN and CDR2 SYGVQD (reference sequence). DNA of the CDR3: TGCGCCAGCAGTGAACCCGACAGGGGTAAGACCCAGTACTTC. This encodes CASSEPDRGKTQYF.

V is TRBV5-1 and J is TRBJ1-4; D call uncertain. Deletions cut 0 bases from V and 8 bases from J, with 11 bases between. This CDR3 region has 14 residues. Germline lookup yields CDR1 SGHRS and CDR2 YFSETQ. CDR3 sequence (DNA): TGCGCCAGCAGCTTGGTAGGCCTTACGGAAAAACTGTTTTTT. Its protein product is CASSLVGLTEKLFF.

The chain has TRBV4-2 and TRBJ1-2; 7 nucleotides line up with TRBD1. This CDR3 is built from 15 residues. With 2 bases clipped from V and 2 bases from J, the junction kept 5 bases outside the gene matches. Per germline, CDR1 LGHNA and CDR2 YNFKEQ. CDR3 residues: CASSQTGQVNYGYTF. The CDR3 DNA reads as TGTGCCAGCAGCCAAACAGGACAGGTGAACTATGGCTACACCTTC.

CDR3 nucleotides: TGTGCCAGCAGTCCGTCACCGGGGGGATCACGGAGCACAGATACGCAGTATTTT. It translates to CASSPSPGGSRSTDTQYF. The gene calls are TRBV27 and TRBJ2-3; 7 bases map to TRBD2. The length of the CDR3 is 18 residues. In germline, CDR1 is MNHEY, CDR2 SMNVEV (reference sequence). J was trimmed by 0 bases and V by 5 bases; bases with no gene match: 14.

This rearrangement joins TRBV4-1 to TRBJ2-7; TRBD2 matches at 7 bases. With 5 bases clipped from V and 2 bases from J, the junction kept 12 bases outside the gene matches. Germline V CDR1 and CDR2: MGHRA, YSYEKL. This CDR3 spans 16 amino acids. CDR3 protein: CASSVAGGTAPYEQYF. In DNA form, the CDR3 reads TGCGCCAGCAGCGTAGCGGGCGGGACGGCCCCCTACGAGCAGTACTTC.

The rearrangement uses TRBV27 and TRBJ1-1, with TRBD1 identical over 10 bases. With V trimmed by 2 bases and J by 3 bases, 3 bases remained unmatched. CDR3 length: 15 residues. Germline V CDR1 and CDR2: MNHEY, SMNVEV (reference sequence). The CDR3 DNA sequence: TGTGCCAGCAGTTTAAGGGGACAGGGGTACACTGAAGCTTTCTTT. This encodes CASSLRGQGYTEAFF.

The gene calls are TRBV2 and TRBJ1-1; D is unresolved. This CDR3 contains 12 residues. V lost 6 bases and J 4 bases, leaving 9 bases between the germline ends. The germline V gene has CDR1 SNHLY and CDR2 FYNNEI. CDR3 nucleotides: TGTGCCAGCAGGGTGTACGGCACTGAAGCTTTCTTT. This sequence encodes CASRVYGTEAFF.

This clone was found once. CDR3 residues: CASSLGPGLMVKNIQYF. For the CDR3, the DNA is TGTGCCAGCAGCTTAGGTCCAGGTTTAATGGTCAAAAACATTCAGTACTTC. This chain joins TRBV7-2 and TRBJ2-4; no definite D call. In germline, CDR1 is SGHTA, CDR2 FQGNSA. CDR3 size: 17 residues. V gave up 1 base and J gave up 3 bases, with 16 bases separating them.

CDR3 sequence (DNA): TGCGCCAGCAGCTTGGGGGCGGGACTAGCGGGATCCCGGTCGGACTACGAGCAGTACTTC. This translates into CASSLGAGLAGSRSDYEQYF. The rearrangement joins TRBV5-1 to TRBJ2-7, with 13 bases lining up with TRBD2. Trimming removed 0 bases from V and 3 bases from J; junction bases left unmatched: 15. Germline V lookup: CDR1 SGHRS, CDR2 YFSETQ. CDR3 length: 20 residues.

V is TRBV7-9 and J is TRBJ1-1; the D is unclear. V was clipped by 1 base and J by 10 bases, with 10 bases between them. This CDR3 has 12 amino acids. Germline CDR1 and CDR2: SEHNR and FQNEAQ (reference sequence). The CDR3: CASSLGVSGAFF. The DNA for the CDR3 is TGTGCCAGCAGCTTAGGGGTTTCGGGAGCTTTCTTT.

The rearrangement links TRBV7-3 to TRBJ2-5, with D unresolved. Trimming took 4 bases from V and 4 from J, leaving 10 bases between them. Germline V CDR1 and CDR2: SGHTA, FQGTGA. The CDR3 has 13 amino acids. CDR3 loop: CASSSGEPETQYF. The DNA for the CDR3 is TGTGCCAGCAGCTCCGGCGAGCCAGAGACCCAGTACTTC.

V gene TRBV19 combines with J gene TRBJ2-7, with D perhaps TRBD1 (6 bases). In germline, CDR1 is LNHDA, CDR2 SQIVND (reference sequence). There are 14 residues in the CDR3. The V gene lost 6 bases and the J gene lost 0 bases, with 12 bases spanning the gap. The CDR3 DNA reads as TGTGCCAGTAGACCGACAGGACTCTCCTACGAGCAGTACTTC. Amino acid sequence: CASRPTGLSYEQYF.